One sample yielded the 11 T cell receptor beta chains listed below, sequenced in a study of early T cells in non-severe SARS-CoV-2 infection. One entry per CDR3 protein, called by TCRdb with MiXCR from the 5' RACE reads. The sample lists around 30,000 distinct CDR3 sequences; about 5.8% were seen once. The sample was whole blood. Receptors were obtained from an adult who was a healthcare worker with PCR-confirmed SARS-CoV-2 infection or an uninfected control (not recorded which).

The rearrangement links TRBV12-3 or TRBV12-4 to TRBJ1-6; 9 nucleotides line up with TRBD1. Germline trimming cut 7 bases from V and 10 bases from J; bases unmatched to any gene: 8. This CDR3 spans 14 amino acids. The chain's CDR3 is CASTDRGGGSPLHF. The CDR3 DNA reads as TGTGCCAGCACGGACAGGGGAGGAGGATCACCCCTCCACTTT.

Many counts were recorded for this clonotype. CDR3 residues: CASSSGLAANTGELFF. CDR3 DNA: TGTGCCAGCAGTTCGGGACTAGCGGCGAACACCGGGGAGCTGTTTTTT. This chain uses TRBV6-5 with TRBJ2-2; TRBD2 matches 11 bases. Losses at the gene ends were 4 bases for V and 0 bases for J; bases not matched to a gene: 1. In germline, CDR1 is MNHEY, CDR2 SVGAGI. The CDR3 contains 16 residues.

This clonotype was picked up many times. The gene calls are TRBV20-1 and TRBJ2-7; D perhaps matches TRBD2 (5 bases). Trimming left V 1 base short and J 7 bases short, with 14 bases between. This CDR3 is built from 13 residues. Germline V gives CDR1 DFQATT, CDR2 SNEGSKA (reference sequence). CDR3 sequence (DNA): TGCAGTGCTAGAGGGACGGGATCTAGGGAGCAGTACTTC. It is translated as CSARGTGSREQYF.

This clonotype was observed many times. The J gene is TRBJ2-5, the V gene TRBV10-3, with D possibly matching TRBD1 (6 bases). The V end lost 0 bases, the J end lost 2 bases, and 7 bases lay between the germline ends. This CDR3 region has 14 residues. The germline CDR1 and CDR2 sequences are ENHRY and SYGVKD. The CDR3 loop is CAISESGTQETQYF. DNA of the CDR3: TGTGCCATCAGTGAGTCAGGGACACAAGAGACCCAGTACTTC.

The J gene is TRBJ1-1, the V gene TRBV7-9; 12 positions match TRBD1. The CDR3 loop spans 14 amino acids. The V and J ends lost 3 bases and 10 bases, in that order; junction bases with no gene match: 6. CDR1 is SEHNR, CDR2 FQNEAQ, per germline (reference sequence). The CDR3 DNA sequence: TGTGCCAGCAGCTTGGGACAGGGGGCCTCAGGAGCTTTCTTT. The encoded protein is CASSLGQGASGAFF.

This clonotype has a count of ten or more. The chain has TRBV6-1 and TRBJ1-5; tentatively, D is TRBD1 (5 bases). From germline, CDR1 is MNHNS and CDR2 SASEGT. Trimming cost V 4 bases and J 3 bases, with 13 bases left between them. The CDR3 is 15 amino acids. CDR3 amino acids: CASSGGEGSNQPQHF. CDR3 sequence (DNA): TGTGCCAGCAGTGGGGGGGAAGGGTCCAATCAGCCCCAGCATTTT.

A word on this clonotype: Since a much larger clone is just one base distant, this may be a read error. The rearrangement joins TRBV20-1 to TRBJ2-2, with D possibly matching TRBD2 (6 bases). CDR1 and CDR2 (germline): DFQATT, SNEGSKA (reference sequence). CDR3 length equals 12 residues. The CDR3 DNA reads TGCAGTGCTAGGCTATACACCGGGGGGCTGTTTTTT. It translates to CSARLYTGGLFF.

This clonotype was observed many times. The genes are TRBV5-4 and TRBJ2-1; D tentatively fits TRBD1 or TRBD2 (5 bases each). This CDR3 spans 14 amino acids. The V end lost 4 bases, the J end lost 2 bases, and 10 bases lay between the germline ends. The germline V gene encodes CDR1 SGHNT and CDR2 YYREEE (reference sequence). This CDR3 is CASSPGRTYNEQFF. CDR3 coding DNA: TGTGCCAGCAGCCCGGGGCGGACCTACAATGAGCAGTTCTTC.

This clonotype rates as medium-sized (0.01 to 0.1%). The chain couples TRBV7-6 to TRBJ2-1, with 7 bases lining up with TRBD1. The V gene end was trimmed by 1 base and the J gene end by 2 bases; junction bases not matched to a gene: 2. Per the germline V gene, CDR1 is SGHVS and CDR2 is FNYEAQ. This CDR3 has 15 amino acids. The CDR3 DNA reads as TGTGCCAGCAGCTTAGGGACAGGTCCCTACAATGAGCAGTTCTTC. Its protein is CASSLGTGPYNEQFF.

This clonotype was seen at least ten times. The J gene is TRBJ2-2, the V gene TRBV14; perhaps TRBD1 as D (7 bases). This CDR3 has 16 residues. CDR1 and CDR2 (germline): SGHDN, FVKESK. V was shortened by 4 bases and J by 2 bases, with 14 bases between the two germline ends. Here the CDR3 reads CASSRRGTVNTGELFF. As DNA, the CDR3 is TGTGCCAGCAGCCGCCGGGGGACAGTAAACACCGGGGAGCTGTTTTTT. Full variable domain (missing parts from reference TRBV14 and TRBJ2-2): EAGVTQFPSHSVIEKGQTVTLRCDPISGHDNLYWYRRVMGKEIKFLLHFVKESKQDESGMPNNRFLAERTGGTYSTLKVQPAELEDSGVYFCASSRRGTVNTGELFFGEGSRLTVL.

The chain uses TRBV28 and TRBJ1-2; tentatively, D is TRBD1 (6 bases). Germline values: CDR1 MDHEN, CDR2 SYDVKM. Trimming shortened V by 4 bases and J by 0 bases, and 18 bases separated the two germline ends. This CDR3 has 17 amino acids. The CDR3 here is CASSSPHQGIANYGYTF. In DNA, the CDR3 is TGTGCCAGCAGTTCCCCCCACCAGGGGATAGCTAACTATGGCTACACCTTC.